This TCR beta chain is from a study of shared clonotypes between healthy human individuals. Whole-study findings and limits: Of the naive CD4 clonotypes, about 5% were shared across a handful of donors.

Sequencing was performed with immunoSEQ multiplex PCR; in TCRdb, only in-frame clones are kept and a portion is missing. The sample shows around 1.5 million clones, roughly 98% of them seen only once. The V end lost 3 bases, the J end lost 6 bases, and 18 bases lay between the germline ends. The CDR3 spans 15 residues. The germline CDR1 and CDR2 sequences are LNHDA and SQIVND (reference sequence). Free of recent acute infections or vaccinations, the donors were healthy HIV-negative adults. In the case of this clone: The antigen is undetermined.

The source of this sequence is a man aged 25 to 40 in good health. V usage is TRBV19 and J usage is TRBJ2-7; possible D gene TRBD1, 5 bases. Sequencing was carried out using naive CD4+ T cells sorted from blood. Specified subset: CD45RA+ positively selected. CDR3 amino acids: CASSITSRVFSEQYF. CDR3 coding DNA: TGTGCCAGTAGTATTACGAGCAGGGTGTTTAGCGAGCAGTACTTC.